This TCR beta chain was recorded in a study of molecular identifiers for immune sequencing clone quantification. TCRdb reanalysed the PCR reads using MiXCR and keeps one entry per CDR3 protein. The sample lists 90,000 or so distinct CDR3 sequences, 20% to 30% occurring once. Germline CDR1 reads SGHRS; CDR2 reads YFSETQ. This CDR3 has 14 residues. V was shortened by 5 bases and J by 0 bases, with 11 bases between the two germline ends. Comments on this clonotype: Given the absence of the conserved phenylalanine or tryptophan at the CDR3 end, a read error is likely.

The clonotype originates from a human donor in good health. Some libraries in this study had Jurkat cell RNA spiked in. The chain employs TRBV5-1 and TRBJ1-1; unclear D gene. Source material: naive CD8+ T cells from blood, with Jurkat cell RNA spiked in. The subset denotes: FACS-sorted CD8+CD4-CCR7+CD45RA+ naive T cells. The CDR3 nucleotides read TGCGCCAGCAGTCCCCCTGAGCTGAACACTGAAGCTTTCCTT. Translation gives CASSPPELNTEAFL.